This passage covers 17 T cell receptor beta chains from one sample sequenced in a study of blood T cell repertoires in COVID-19. Measured with immunoSEQ multiplex PCR; TCRdb has only the in-frame clones, and not every one. The sample has fewer than 250,000 clones, just under 90% seen once; the top ten hold less than 3%. The sequenced sample consisted of peripheral blood. The receptors were sampled from a man aged 30 to 45 with COVID-19, enrolled during active disease.

The V gene is TRBV6-2 or TRBV6-3, the J gene TRBJ2-7; D is undetermined. Germline V gives CDR1 MNHEY, CDR2 SVGEGT. The CDR3 consists of 14 residues. Deletions cut 4 bases from V and 1 base from J, with 11 bases between. CDR3 region: CASSSRPRSYEQYF. CDR3 sequence (DNA): TGTGCCAGCAGTTCCAGGCCCCGGTCCTACGAGCAGTACTTC.

The J gene is TRBJ2-1, the V gene TRBV2, with D perhaps matching TRBD1 (6 bases). V was trimmed by 8 bases and J by 2 bases, leaving 13 bases between them. CDR3 length: 14 residues. Germline CDR1 is SNHLY and CDR2 is FYNNEI. Here the CDR3 reads CASGIGGAYNEQFF. CDR3 in DNA: TGTGCCAGCGGTATAGGGGGAGCCTACAATGAGCAGTTCTTC.

The chain has TRBV25-1 and TRBJ2-2, with 8 bases identical to TRBD2. Per germline, CDR1 MGHDK and CDR2 SYGVNS. The CDR3 runs 18 residues. V was pared by 1 base and J by 0 bases, with 7 bases of the junction left unmatched. The CDR3 DNA sequence: TGTGCCAGCAGTGAATTCGGGGTAGCGGGGCCGAACACCGGGGAGCTGTTTTTT. Amino acids: CASSEFGVAGPNTGELFF.

The chain is built from TRBV19 and TRBJ2-2; 9 nucleotides agree with TRBD1. V lost 4 bases, J lost 5 bases, and 5 bases stayed unmatched. The CDR3 is made up of 15 amino acids. In germline, CDR1 is LNHDA, CDR2 SQIVND (reference sequence). The CDR3: CASSRQGGRTGELFF. Here the CDR3 DNA reads TGTGCCAGTAGTAGACAGGGGGGACGGACCGGGGAGCTGTTTTTT.

The rearrangement joins TRBV19 to TRBJ1-1; 8 bases align to TRBD1. The CDR3 extends over 13 amino acids. The trim removed 6 bases at V and 4 bases at J, leaving 4 bases unmatched. The germline CDR1 and CDR2 sequences are LNHDA and SQIVND (reference sequence). CDR3 in DNA: TGTGCCAGTAGCCGACAGGGGACCACTGAAGCTTTCTTT. This sequence encodes CASSRQGTTEAFF.

The chain has TRBV9 and TRBJ2-5; TRBD1 agrees at 8 bases. Germline CDR1 reads SGDLS; CDR2 reads YYNGEE. The J segment lost 5 bases and the V segment lost 0 bases, leaving 9 bases of the junction unmatched. This CDR3 comprises 16 residues. The CDR3 protein is CASSVATTGVLETQYF. The CDR3 DNA follows: TGTGCCAGCAGCGTAGCCACGACAGGGGTTCTGGAGACCCAGTACTTC.

J is TRBJ2-3 and V is TRBV5-1, with TRBD1 matching over 7 bases. The germline gives CDR1 SGHRS, CDR2 YFSETQ. This CDR3 is built from 16 residues. The ends lost 4 bases at V and 0 bases at J; junction bases unmatched: 8. The CDR3 is CASSIGQVPSTDTQYF. CDR3 in DNA: TGCGCCAGCAGCATCGGACAGGTACCTAGCACAGATACGCAGTATTTT.

The chain employs TRBV6-5 and TRBJ1-5, with D possibly TRBD1 on 6 matching bases. Per the germline V gene, CDR1 is MNHEY and CDR2 is SVGAGI. V was shortened by 2 bases and J by 6 bases, with 14 bases between the two germline ends. The CDR3 has 15 residues. CDR3 DNA: TGTGCCAGCAGTTACGGGCAGGGCAGGGGTCAGCCCCAGCATTTT. Its translation: CASSYGQGRGQPQHF.

V gene TRBV6-5 combines with J gene TRBJ1-5; no clear D. The germline V and J ends were trimmed by 4 bases and 0 bases, with 10 bases remaining between them. The germline gives CDR1 MNHEY, CDR2 SVGAGI. The CDR3 runs to 15 residues. CDR3 sequence (DNA): TGTGCCAGCAGTTCGGGAGTCTATAGCAATCAGCCCCAGCATTTT. As protein: CASSSGVYSNQPQHF.

The chain employs TRBV30 and TRBJ2-7; TRBD1 is a possible D gene (6 bases). Trimming cost V 0 bases and J 8 bases, with 14 bases left between them. CDR3 length: 13 amino acids. Germline V CDR1 and CDR2: GTSNPN, SVGIG (reference sequence). The CDR3 sequence is CAWSVGQIDQQYF. The CDR3 nucleotides read TGTGCCTGGAGTGTAGGACAGATTGATCAGCAGTACTTC.

The chain employs TRBV5-1 and TRBJ2-3; TRBD1 agrees at 8 bases. The CDR3 extends over 15 amino acids. The germline CDR1 and CDR2 sequences are SGHRS and YFSETQ. Unmatched junction bases numbered 9, after V lost 4 bases and J lost 5 bases. The CDR3 is CASSSGGQGVDTQYF. The CDR3 bases are TGCGCCAGCAGCAGCGGCGGACAGGGCGTAGATACGCAGTATTTT.

This clone was observed once. The CDR3 DNA follows: TGTGCCAGCAGTAGGGGACTATCGGGGTATGAGCAGTTCTTC. It encodes CASSRGLSGYEQFF. The chain is built from TRBV5-8 and TRBJ2-1, with 7 bases matching TRBD2. The germline V gene has CDR1 SGHTS and CDR2 YDEGEE. This CDR3 spans 14 amino acids. The V segment lost 5 bases and the J segment 8 bases; nucleotides outside the gene matches: 10. Full variable domain (rest looked up from reference TRBV5-8 and TRBJ2-1): EAGVTQSPTHLIKTRGQQATLRCSPISGHTSVYWYQQALGLGLQFLLWYDEGEERNRGNFPPRFSGRQFPNYSSELNVNALELEDSALYLCASSRGLSGYEQFFGPGTRLTVL.

This chain links TRBV25-1 with TRBJ1-2, with 9 bases fitting TRBD1. With V trimmed by 7 bases and J by 4 bases, 7 bases remained unmatched. CDR1 is MGHDK, CDR2 SYGVNS, per germline. The CDR3 contains 14 residues. This chain's CDR3 is CASKAGTGTYGYTF. The CDR3 DNA reads TGTGCCAGCAAAGCCGGGACAGGGACCTATGGCTACACCTTC.

In its sample, this clone was seen a few times. The chain combines TRBV2 with TRBJ2-1, with 7 nucleotides matching TRBD1. The V segment lost 4 bases and the J segment 3 bases; nucleotides outside the gene matches: 6. CDR1 is SNHLY and CDR2 is FYNNEI in the germline V gene. The CDR3 is made up of 15 amino acids. The CDR3 sequence: CASSARGRDYNEQFF. The CDR3 DNA reads as TGTGCCAGCAGTGCGAGGGGGCGCGACTACAATGAGCAGTTCTTC.

This chain links TRBV24-1 with TRBJ1-1, with 12 nucleotides matching TRBD1. J gave up 3 bases and V 3 bases, and 10 bases lay outside the gene matches. The CDR3 loop spans 18 amino acids. CDR1 and CDR2 (germline): KGHDR, SFDVKD. The CDR3 reads CATSDQIPGTGGHTEAFF. As DNA, the CDR3 is TGTGCCACCAGTGATCAAATCCCCGGGACAGGGGGCCACACTGAAGCTTTCTTT.

The CDR3 loop is CASSLRGGYGYTF. CDR3 bases: TGTGCCAGCTCACTCAGGGGTGGCTATGGCTACACCTTC. J is TRBJ1-2 and V is TRBV18, with TRBD1 as a possible D gene (6 bases). CDR3 length: 13 residues. Deletions cut 4 bases from V and 4 bases from J, with 10 bases between. Germline loops: CDR1 KGHSH, CDR2 LQKENI.

The V gene is TRBV11-2, the J gene TRBJ2-3; D not certain. CDR1 is SGHAT and CDR2 is FQNNGV in the germline V gene. The CDR3 length is 12 residues. V was trimmed by 2 bases and J by 4 bases, leaving 4 bases between them. CDR3 sequence reads: CASSLLSDTQYF. The CDR3 coding sequence is TGTGCCAGCAGCTTACTCTCAGATACGCAGTATTTT.